Listed below are T cell receptor beta chains from one sample, sequenced in a study of blood T cells in healthy people across ages. Each CDR3 protein is one row after TCRdb ran MiXCR on the 5' RACE reads. This sample carries under 800,000 distinct CDR3 sequences, roughly 43% of them seen once, and the ten largest clones take 20% to 25%. Input material: blood. The receptor set was obtained from an older woman in good health. Each CDR3 is given with its conserved first and last residue. D genes are given only for firm matches. The listing skips clone size in some rows; elsewhere it reads once, few, many or a size class.

cdr3_nt | cdr3_aa | d_call | j_call | cdr3_length | clone_size | v_call
TGTGCCACCAGTGACGCTAGCGCGTCAGAATACAATGAGCAGTTCTTC | CATSDASASEYNEQFF | NA | TRBJ2-1 | 16 | few | TRBV24-1
TGCAGTGCTGAGGCCAGGTCCCAGTACTTC | CSAEARSQYF | NA | TRBJ2-5 | 10 | many | TRBV20-1
TGCGCCAGCAGCTCCCCCGGGACTATCGGGGGCAGCTCCTACAATGAGCAGTTCTTC | CASSSPGTIGGSSYNEQFF | NA | TRBJ2-1 | 19 | NA | TRBV5-1
TGCGCCAGCAGCTTGGCCGGAACAGAGTCCCTCCACAAGCAGTACTTC | CASSLAGTESLHKQYF | NA | TRBJ2-5 | 16 | NA | TRBV5-1
TGTGCCAGCAGCCGCAGGATACAGGGGCGAACCAAACGGGAGACCCAGTACTTC | CASSRRIQGRTKRETQYF | TRBD1 | TRBJ2-5 | 18 | few | TRBV7-2
TGTGCCGGCAGCTCCAGGACAGGGATTTACAATAAGCAGTTCTTC | CAGSSRTGIYNKQFF | TRBD1 | TRBJ2-1 | 15 | NA | TRBV7-9
TGTGCCAGCAGCCAAGAGGGTGCGGTGCCTCCCACCTACGAGCAGTACTTC | CASSQEGAVPPTYEQYF | NA | TRBJ2-7 | 17 | NA | TRBV3-1
TGTGCCAGCAGGGCAGCCGGACTACGCACAGATACGCGGTATTTT | CASRAAGLRTDTRYF | NA | TRBJ2-3 | 15 | NA | TRBV7-2
TGTGCCAGCAGCCCCAACGCCAGGGTAGGCACTGAAGCTTTCTTT | CASSPNARVGTEAFF | NA | TRBJ1-1 | 15 | few | TRBV7-3
TGTGCCAGCAGCTACAGGGAAGTCAATGAGCAGTTCTTC | CASSYREVNEQFF | NA | TRBJ2-1 | 13 | many | TRBV12-3/TRBV12-4
TGCGCCAGCAGTGAGTCCCTGTCCAGGGGAAAGACCCAGTACTTC | CASSESLSRGKTQYF | NA | TRBJ2-5 | 15 | NA | TRBV10-2
TGCGCCAGCAGCCCGGACAGGAGTAATTCACCCCTCCACTTT | CASSPDRSNSPLHF | TRBD1 | TRBJ1-6 | 14 | NA | TRBV5-1
TGTGCCACCAGTGTCGGGGGAGTGGACGAGCAGTACTTC | CATSVGGVDEQYF | NA | TRBJ2-7 | 13 | many | TRBV24-1
TGTGCCAGCACCCCAGGGGCTAGCGGTAACAATGAGCAGTACTTC | CASTPGASGNNEQYF | NA | TRBJ2-7 | 15 | NA | TRBV7-9
TGTGCCACCAGTAGGACAGGGGGCAGGGATGAGCAGTTCTTC | CATSRTGGRDEQFF | TRBD1 | TRBJ2-1 | 14 | few | TRBV24-1
TGCAGTGCTAGGTCGGGGAGGGGATCACCCCTCCACTTT | CSARSGRGSPLHF | NA | TRBJ1-6 | 13 | NA | TRBV20-1
TGCGCCAGCAGCCGACCGGGCTCCCCCACCGAGCAGTACTTC | CASSRPGSPTEQYF | NA | TRBJ2-7 | 14 | few | TRBV5-1
TGTGCCAGCAGTTTAAGCAGCGACAATCAGCCCCAGCATTTT | CASSLSSDNQPQHF | NA | TRBJ1-5 | 14 | few | TRBV12-3/TRBV12-4
TGCGCCAGCAGCTTGGCGATGAGGACCACCGGCACAGATACGCAGTATTTT | CASSLAMRTTGTDTQYF | NA | TRBJ2-3 | 17 | NA | TRBV5-1
TGTGCCAGCAGCATTACGGGAGGGCCTACAGATACGCAGTATTTT | CASSITGGPTDTQYF | TRBD2 | TRBJ2-3 | 15 | few | TRBV7-3
TGCGCCAGCATCCTCGGCGGGGGGGTCAATGAGCAGTTCTTC | CASILGGGVNEQFF | TRBD2 | TRBJ2-1 | 14 | NA | TRBV5-1
TGCGCCAGCAGCCCACTCGTACTAGCGCCGTACCAAGAGACCCAGTACTTC | CASSPLVLAPYQETQYF | TRBD2 | TRBJ2-5 | 17 | NA | TRBV4-1
TGTGCCAGCAGCGTAGATCTCGTGGCCAGGCAGTACTTC | CASSVDLVARQYF | NA | TRBJ2-7 | 13 | few | TRBV9
TGCGCCAGCAGCTTGAGACTAGCGAGCAACAATGAGCAGTTCTTC | CASSLRLASNNEQFF | TRBD2 | TRBJ2-1 | 15 | NA | TRBV5-1
TGCGCCAGCAGCCAGGGTCTGTCAATCACCGGGGAGCTGTTTTTT | CASSQGLSITGELFF | NA | TRBJ2-2 | 15 | NA | TRBV4-3
TGCAGTGCTGCCCCCCCTAGTCAGTACAATGAGCAGTTCTTC | CSAAPPSQYNEQFF | NA | TRBJ2-1 | 14 | NA | TRBV20-1
TGTGCCAGCAGTACCTACCCTACAGAGCAGTTCTTC | CASSTYPTEQFF | NA | TRBJ2-1 | 12 | few | TRBV6-2/TRBV6-3
TGTGCCAGCAGTAAGGGGGCGCTTACCGGGGAGCTGTTTTTT | CASSKGALTGELFF | TRBD1 | TRBJ2-2 | 14 | NA | TRBV12-3/TRBV12-4
TGTGCCAGCAGGTTAACTGGGGGCGCCTACAATGAGCAGTTCTTC | CASRLTGGAYNEQFF | NA | TRBJ2-1 | 15 | NA | TRBV7-3
TGCGCCAGCAGCCAAGCTCTATTGGGGGGCTACGAGCAGTACTTC | CASSQALLGGYEQYF | NA | TRBJ2-7 | 15 | NA | TRBV4-3
TGCAGCGTTGATAAAGGGCACGGGGAGACCCAGTACTTC | CSVDKGHGETQYF | NA | TRBJ2-5 | 13 | many | TRBV29-1
TGTGCCAGCAGCTCTCGACAGGCGAACAATGAGCAGTTCTTC | CASSSRQANNEQFF | NA | TRBJ2-1 | 14 | many | TRBV7-2
TGTGCCAGCAGCCAGGGACCCTCTGGAGGCTACACCTTC | CASSQGPSGGYTF | NA | TRBJ1-2 | 13 | many | TRBV7-3
TGTGCCAGCAGCCCCAGGGGGGGAGATACGCAGTATTTT | CASSPRGGDTQYF | NA | TRBJ2-3 | 13 | many | TRBV7-7
TGTGCCAGCATTGCGGGAGGACCCACAGATACGCAGTATTTT | CASIAGGPTDTQYF | TRBD2 | TRBJ2-3 | 14 | NA | TRBV6-1
TGTGCCAGCAGTGAAAGTCCAGGACCTCCCTACAATGAGCAGTTCTTC | CASSESPGPPYNEQFF | NA | TRBJ2-1 | 16 | NA | TRBV6-1
TGTGCCAGCAGTCTAGGCGCCCAGGGAGTGTGGATCGCTGGCTACACCTTC | CASSLGAQGVWIAGYTF | NA | TRBJ1-2 | 17 | few | TRBV14
TGTGCCAGCAGTGAAGCGAATGGAGGTATCGGTGAAAAACTGTTTTTT | CASSEANGGIGEKLFF | NA | TRBJ1-4 | 16 | once | TRBV6-1
TGTGCCAGCTCCGGGACAGGTTCCTACGAGCAGTACTTC | CASSGTGSYEQYF | TRBD1 | TRBJ2-7 | 13 | medium-sized | TRBV2
TGTGCCATCAGCGAAGGGACAGGTGGACAGCCCCAGCATTTT | CAISEGTGGQPQHF | TRBD1 | TRBJ1-5 | 14 | many | TRBV10-3
TGTGCCACCAGCAGAGTACAGGGAGCGAACACTGAAGCTTTCTTT | CATSRVQGANTEAFF | NA | TRBJ1-1 | 15 | few | TRBV15
TGCGCCAGCAGCCCCGCCCCGGGGTACGAGCAGTACTTC | CASSPAPGYEQYF | NA | TRBJ2-7 | 13 | NA | TRBV5-1
TGCAGTGCGTCCTCAGGGGCTAATGAAAAACTGTTTTTT | CSASSGANEKLFF | NA | TRBJ1-4 | 13 | few | TRBV20-1
TGTGCCAGCGACCTAGGGTCCCTGGCCAAAAACATTCAGTACTTC | CASDLGSLAKNIQYF | NA | TRBJ2-4 | 15 | few | TRBV6-1
TGTGCCAGCTCTCCAGCTTCTAACTATGGCTACACCTTC | CASSPASNYGYTF | NA | TRBJ1-2 | 13 | NA | TRBV7-9
TGTGCCTGGAGTGGAGGAACAGGAGGCTCCTACGAGCAGTACTTC | CAWSGGTGGSYEQYF | NA | TRBJ2-7 | 15 | NA | TRBV30
TGTGCCAGCACCCTTAGCCAGGGGGCTAATGAAAAACTGTTTTTT | CASTLSQGANEKLFF | TRBD1 | TRBJ1-4 | 15 | NA | TRBV12-3/TRBV12-4
TGTGCCAGCATGATATTGGGTGAGCAGTTCTTC | CASMILGEQFF | NA | TRBJ2-1 | 11 | NA | TRBV6-1
TGCAGTGCTAGAGTGCGGCTAGCGGGAGGGCGGCCCGCAGATACGCAGTATTTT | CSARVRLAGGRPADTQYF | TRBD2 | TRBJ2-3 | 18 | NA | TRBV20-1
TGTGCCAGCAGCTTAGTACGGGGGGAGCAGTTCTTC | CASSLVRGEQFF | NA | TRBJ2-1 | 12 | many | TRBV7-2
TGCGCCAGCAGCTTGGCCGGCAGGGGAGGCGGGGAGCTGTTTTTT | CASSLAGRGGGELFF | NA | TRBJ2-2 | 15 | NA | TRBV5-1
TGTGCCAGCAGTTACTTAAGGGACTCCCGTGCCGTGTACTTC | CASSYLRDSRAVYF | NA | TRBJ2-5 | 14 | NA | TRBV6-6
TGTGCCAGCAGCTTAGAGTGGAGTTTATCCCGCGCAGATACGCAGTATTTT | CASSLEWSLSRADTQYF | NA | TRBJ2-3 | 17 | few | TRBV7-8
TGTGCCAGCAGTCCCCTGCTAGCGGGCCTCTACGAGCAGTACTTC | CASSPLLAGLYEQYF | TRBD2 | TRBJ2-7 | 15 | NA | TRBV6-2/TRBV6-3
TGCAGTGCTAGACAGGGGAATATGAACACTGAAGCTTTCTTT | CSARQGNMNTEAFF | NA | TRBJ1-1 | 14 | NA | TRBV20-1
TGCAGTGCTAGAAGGGTCGGCGTCAACCAAGAGACCCAGTACTTC | CSARRVGVNQETQYF | NA | TRBJ2-5 | 15 | NA | TRBV20-1
TGTGCCAGCAGCCTACAGTGGGAGCAGTACTTC | CASSLQWEQYF | NA | TRBJ2-7 | 11 | NA | TRBV3-1
TGTGCCAGCAGTCGACTAGCTGAAGAGACCCAGTACTTC | CASSRLAEETQYF | TRBD2 | TRBJ2-5 | 13 | few | TRBV27
TGTGCCAGCAGTCTACACAGGATGAACACTGAAGCTTTCTTT | CASSLHRMNTEAFF | NA | TRBJ1-1 | 14 | NA | TRBV27
TGTGCCAGCAGCCGTAGTCCCGCTTACGAGCAGTACTTC | CASSRSPAYEQYF | NA | TRBJ2-7 | 13 | few | TRBV7-8